A selection of T cell receptor beta chains follows, all from one sample in a study of regulatory T cells in long-lasting Graves disease. MiXCR, run by TCRdb on the multiplex PCR reads, gives a single entry per CDR3 protein. The sample contains about 530,000 distinct CDR3 sequences, about 16% of which appear only once. These data also featured in a second study, about T cells in Graves' hyperthyroidism and ophthalmopathy.

The starting material was peripheral blood mononuclear cells (PBMCs), obtained at new diagnosis, from a patient treated with antithyroid drugs. The receptors derive from a woman aged 35-65 years with Graves disease. Each CDR3 is given with its conserved first and last residue.

V,J,CDR3
TRBV5-1,TRBJ1-1,CASSKDSQNTEAFF
TRBV11-2,TRBJ2-1,CASSLLQGILVDEQFF
TRBV7-3,TRBJ2-7,CASSQEAGTVYEQYF
TRBV7-9,.,CASSRTSTGLGETQYF
TRBV2,TRBJ2-2,CASSEFRGRVAGELFF
TRBV5-5,TRBJ1-5,CASSPGGGDREISNQPQHF
TRBV9,TRBJ2-3,CASSVVSDTQYF
TRBV6-1,TRBJ2-1,CASSEAFEYNEQFF
TRBV24-1,TRBJ2-3,CATSDYLTDDTQYF
TRBV19,TRBJ1-5,CASSILPGRRMGNQPQHF
TRBV24-1,TRBJ2-3,CATSDLTGTDANTQYF
TRBV30,TRBJ2-1,CAWSRVAGGDNEQFF
TRBV28,TRBJ1-4,CASNPSGYREKLFF
TRBV30,TRBJ2-6,CASSRSSGANVLTF
TRBV28,TRBJ1-3,CASGQGADTIYF
TRBV6-1,TRBJ1-6,CASSKESSYNSPLHF
TRBV11-2,TRBJ1-2,CASRGVRAVWNYGYTF
TRBV12-3/TRBV12-4,TRBJ2-2,CASSSWGGELFF
TRBV11-2,TRBJ2-1,CASSHPGLAGNEQFF
TRBV2,TRBJ1-5,CASTGRGNQPQHF
TRBV20-1,TRBJ1-1,CGGQVETEAFF
TRBV6-5,TRBJ1-1,CASSYSMGTTEAFF
TRBV29-1,TRBJ1-1,CSVQGGRNTEAFF
TRBV11-2,TRBJ1-1,CASSLVRGRDLEAFF
TRBV5-1,TRBJ1-1,CASSEGQANTEAFF
TRBV4-1,TRBJ2-2,CASSHKGAMNTGELFF
TRBV30,TRBJ2-2,CAWALGPPGELFF
TRBV3-1,TRBJ1-2,CASSRRGRQEFDGYTF
TRBV11-2,TRBJ2-7,CASSSIRHYEQYF
TRBV2,TRBJ2-2,CASFGGLAGELFF
TRBV27,TRBJ1-4,CASSIGTGLFEKLFF
TRBV2,TRBJ1-1,CASSRTVVNTEAFF
TRBV3-1,TRBJ1-6,CASQLRGASSYNSPLHF
TRBV10-3,TRBJ2-7,CAISGGTGGTYEQYF
TRBV6-1,TRBJ2-1,CASFSGGLNNEQFF
TRBV5-8,TRBJ2-7,CASSLTYEQYF
TRBV30,TRBJ1-5,CAWSRWGPRQPQHF
TRBV6-1,TRBJ2-7,CASSTGQYSYYEQYF
TRBV3-1,TRBJ2-3,CASSQTMRGDTQYF
TRBV28,TRBJ1-5,CASNLQVGNQPQHF
TRBV5-1,TRBJ2-6,CASLGPGTGISGANVLTF
TRBV2,TRBJ1-1,CASRPDRYTEAFF
TRBV18,TRBJ1-2,CASSPPSFRGESYTF
TRBV30,TRBJ1-1,CAWSQGQWNTEAFF
TRBV19,TRBJ2-1,CASMEAGYPSYNEQFF
TRBV20-1,TRBJ1-5,CSALRDRNQPQHF
TRBV7-8,TRBJ1-1,CASSARDRGLDFF